What follows are 9 T cell receptor beta chains derived from one specimen sequenced in a study of molecular identifiers for immune sequencing clone quantification. TCRdb recomputed calls from the PCR reads with MiXCR, one row per CDR3 protein. The sample gives 600,000 to 650,000 distinct CDR3 sequences, less than 20% of which show up once; 0.7% to 1% is in the top ten. Specimen: naive CD8+ T cells from blood, with Jurkat cell RNA spiked in. Subset here: FACS-sorted CD8+CD4-CCR7+CD45RA+ naive T cells. These receptors came from a human donor in good health. Some libraries in this study had Jurkat cell RNA spiked in.

In this sample, this clonotype turned up a few times. The gene calls are TRBV7-9 and TRBJ2-1, with D perhaps matching TRBD1 (5 bases). Germline-derived CDR1 and CDR2 are SEHNR and FQNEAQ (reference sequence). This CDR3 is built from 13 residues. The V gene lost 4 bases and the J gene lost 5 bases, with 9 bases spanning the gap. CDR3 in amino acids: CASSSSRDNEQFF. The CDR3 bases are TGTGCCAGCAGCTCGAGCAGGGACAATGAGCAGTTCTTC.

This clonotype was seen at least ten times. The chain links TRBV6-4 to TRBJ2-6; TRBD1 agrees at 7 bases. CDR3 length: 16 amino acids. CDR1 is MRHNA, CDR2 SNTAGT, per germline. The V gene end was trimmed by 3 bases and the J gene end by 4 bases; junction bases not matched to a gene: 6. CDR3 DNA sequence: TGTGCCAGCAGTGAGACAGGGATCGCGGGGGCCAACGTCCTGACTTTC. This encodes CASSETGIAGANVLTF.

This sequence joins TRBV27 and TRBJ2-7, with 9 bases identical to TRBD1. The CDR3 loop spans 14 amino acids. Per the germline V gene, CDR1 is MNHEY and CDR2 is SMNVEV (reference sequence). The junction had 7 bases not matched to a gene; V was cut back by 6 bases and J by 4 bases. CDR3 sequence reads: CASSLQGQGYEQYF. The CDR3, as DNA: TGTGCCAGCAGCCTCCAGGGACAGGGTTACGAGCAGTACTTC.

This clonotype was counted between two and nine times. The J gene is TRBJ2-7, the V gene TRBV5-1; 7 bases match TRBD2. The V gene's germline CDR1 is SGHRS and CDR2 YFSETQ. The CDR3 extends over 15 amino acids. The V segment lost 3 bases and the J segment 5 bases; nucleotides outside the gene matches: 11. In DNA form, the CDR3 reads TGCGCCAGCAGCTCTAGGACGGGAGGCTGGCACGAGCAGTACTTC. Its translation is CASSSRTGGWHEQYF.

This clonotype was found many times. The gene calls are TRBV24-1 and TRBJ1-1, with unresolved D. The CDR3 loop spans 14 amino acids. Trimming shortened V by 4 bases and J by 3 bases, and 11 bases separated the two germline ends. The germline V gene has CDR1 KGHDR and CDR2 SFDVKD. CDR3: CATSEGPRDTEAFF. The CDR3 DNA is TGTGCCACCAGTGAAGGGCCGAGGGACACTGAAGCTTTCTTT.

This clonotype was seen many times. The CDR3 sequence: CASSPQAAGKETQYF. The DNA of the CDR3 is TGTGCCAGCAGTCCCCAGGCGGCAGGGAAAGAGACCCAGTACTTC. The chain carries TRBV27 and TRBJ2-5; D perhaps matches TRBD1 (5 bases). This CDR3 has 15 residues. Germline loops: CDR1 MNHEY, CDR2 SMNVEV (reference sequence). The V end lost 5 bases, the J end lost 3 bases, and 16 bases lay between the germline ends.

Details on this clonotype: A read error is possible here, since a much larger clone lies one base away. The chain recombines TRBV7-6 with TRBJ2-7, with 9 positions matching TRBD2. CDR1 and CDR2 (germline): SGHVS, FNYEAQ. CDR3 length equals 14 residues. Written as DNA, the CDR3 is TGTGCCAGCAGCTTAGAGCGGGGGGACTACGAGCAGTGCTTC. Translated: CASSLERGDYEQCF.

This chain links TRBV9 with TRBJ2-5, with a possible D match to TRBD1 (6 bases). The CDR3 extends over 16 amino acids. Per germline, CDR1 SGDLS and CDR2 YYNGEE. Trimming pared 3 bases from V and 2 bases from J, leaving 17 bases between. CDR3 DNA: TGTGCCAGCAGCGCAGGGACACGGGATTCGCAAGAGACCCAGTACTTC. This gives the protein CASSAGTRDSQETQYF. The full variable domain, its missing parts supplied by reference TRBV9 and TRBJ2-5, is DSGVTQTPKHLITATGQRVTLRCSPRSGDLSVYWYQQSLDQGLQFLIQYYNGEERAKGNILERFSAQQFPDLHSELNLSSLELGDSALYFCASSAGTRDSQETQYFGPGTRLLVL.

The chain has TRBV2 and TRBJ1-2; D unclear. The V gene's germline CDR1 is SNHLY and CDR2 FYNNEI. CDR3 length: 14 residues. Deletions cut 6 bases from V and 4 bases from J, with 15 bases between. The CDR3: CASRMAGRFYGYTF. CDR3 bases: TGTGCCAGCAGAATGGCGGGCAGGTTCTATGGCTACACCTTC.